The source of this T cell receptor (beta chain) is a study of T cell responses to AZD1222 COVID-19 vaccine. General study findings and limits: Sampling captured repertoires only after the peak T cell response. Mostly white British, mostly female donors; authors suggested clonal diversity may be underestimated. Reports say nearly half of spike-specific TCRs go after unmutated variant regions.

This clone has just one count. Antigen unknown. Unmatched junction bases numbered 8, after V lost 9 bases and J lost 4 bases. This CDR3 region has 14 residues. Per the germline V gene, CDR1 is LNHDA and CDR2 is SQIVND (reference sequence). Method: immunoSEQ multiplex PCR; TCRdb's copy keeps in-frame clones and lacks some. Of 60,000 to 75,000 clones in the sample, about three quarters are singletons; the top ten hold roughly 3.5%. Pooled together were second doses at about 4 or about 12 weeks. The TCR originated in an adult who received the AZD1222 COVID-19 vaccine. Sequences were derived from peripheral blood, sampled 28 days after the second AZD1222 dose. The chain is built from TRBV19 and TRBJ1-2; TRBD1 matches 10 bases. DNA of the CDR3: TGTGCCAGCGCCGAGACAGGGGGCGCCTATGGCTACACCTTC. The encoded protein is CASAETGGAYGYTF.